This T cell receptor (beta chain) was documented in a study of T cells in Graves' hyperthyroidism and ophthalmopathy. Study-wide points: The blood repertoire included most of the expanded thyroid clonotypes above 0.001. The model identified upcoming ophthalmopathy a median approximately 6.5 months ahead of onset.

The CDR3 contains 16 residues. Germline V CDR1 and CDR2: MGHRA, YSYEKL. Between the trimmed V and J ends, which lost 1 base and 4 bases, there was a span of 14 bases. Concerning this clonotype itself: Its target is not known.

The source material, RNA transcripts, was used to amplify TCR beta CDR3 regions. A first-round RT-PCR of the TCR CDR3 used the HTBI primer set. One entry per CDR3 protein results from TCRdb running MiXCR on the multiplex PCR reads. The sample contains around 340,000 distinct CDR3 sequences, about 17% of which appear only once. The sequence was collected from a young woman with Graves' hyperthyroidism that later progressed to Graves' ophthalmopathy. The gene calls are TRBV4-1 and TRBJ1-3, with unresolved D. Sequences were obtained from blood. The CDR3 reads CASSQGADQLGNTIYF. CDR3 sequence (DNA): TGCGCCAGCAGCCAAGGGGCGGACCAACTGGGAAACACCATATATTTT.